These 5 T cell receptor beta chains were all obtained from the same sample, sequenced in a study of CD8+CD57+ T cells in acquired aplastic anemia. Profiling that covered TCR beta VDJ and CDR3 relied on genomic DNA as its template. TCRdb reprocessed the reads via MiXCR and lists one record per CDR3 protein. The table records 250,000 to 350,000 distinct CDR3 sequences, roughly half of them present only once. The sample taken for sequencing was sorted CD4+, CD8+, or CD8+CD57+ T cells (not recorded which) from PBMCs. The origin of the receptors is a human donor with severe aplastic anemia or a healthy control (not recorded which).

This clonotype has a count of ten or more. This rearrangement joins TRBV29-1 to TRBJ1-1, with 7 bases that match TRBD1. CDR1 and CDR2 from the germline V gene are SQVTM and ANQGSEA. V lost 7 bases and J lost 3; bases outside the gene matches: 11. The CDR3 is made up of 14 amino acids. The CDR3 reads CSARGGRGYTEAFF. The CDR3 DNA sequence: TGCAGCGCTAGAGGGGGCAGGGGTTACACTGAAGCTTTCTTT.

This clonotype appeared once. J is TRBJ2-1 and V is TRBV7-9; D possibly matches TRBD1 or TRBD2 (7 bases each). CDR3 length: 14 residues. V was clipped by 6 bases and J by 4 bases, with 13 bases between them. CDR1 is SEHNR and CDR2 is FQNEAQ in the germline V gene (reference sequence). The CDR3 region is CASSRQGGYNEQFF. CDR3 DNA sequence: TGTGCCAGCAGTCGACAGGGAGGGTACAATGAGCAGTTCTTC. Full variable domain (rest looked up from reference TRBV7-9 and TRBJ2-1): DTGVSQNPRHKITKRGQNVTFRCDPISEHNRLYWYRQTLGQGPEFLTYFQNEAQLEKSRLLSDRFSAERPKGSFSTLEIQRTEQGDSAMYLCASSRQGGYNEQFFGPGTRLTVL.

DNA for the CDR3: TGTGCCAGCAGCTTAGGAGCGGGAGTGCACAATGAGCAGTTCTTC. It specifies CASSLGAGVHNEQFF. The chain links TRBV7-9 to TRBJ2-1; TRBD2 agrees at 8 bases. Germline assignment: CDR1 SEHNR and CDR2 FQNEAQ (reference sequence). The CDR3 sequence is 15 residues long. J lost 5 bases, V lost 1 base, and 4 bases had no gene match.

The CDR3 sequence is CASSSRTGRPEQYF. The CDR3 region has the DNA TGTGCCAGCAGCTCCAGGACAGGGCGGCCCGAGCAGTACTTC. The rearrangement links TRBV7-2 to TRBJ2-7; TRBD1 matches at 8 bases. CDR1 SGHTA and CDR2 FQGNSA come from the germline V gene. Trimming took 4 bases from V and 6 from J; bases not matched to a gene: 8. The CDR3 has 14 amino acids.

This clonotype was found once. The junction departs from germline at one end; a sequencing error may be responsible. CDR3 sequence: CASSLSKGVEAQYF. In nucleotides, the CDR3 is TGTGCCAGCAGCTTGAGCAAAGGAGTAGAGGCCCAGTACTTC. The chain has TRBV7-2 and TRBJ2-5, with D unresolved. Germline V gene sequence: CDR1 SGHTA, CDR2 FQGNSA. The CDR3 loop spans 14 amino acids.